This is a list of T cell receptor beta chains from one sample in a study of CXCR3-negative and CXCR3-positive naive CD8 T cells. TCRdb re-called the 5' RACE reads and catalogs CDR3 proteins one per entry, DNA excluded. The repertoire table contains approximately 88,000 distinct CDR3 sequences. The sequenced sample consisted of naive CXCR3+ CD8+ T cells from blood. The source is a human donor in good health. Some clones in this sample may be carry-over from other donors' samples. Both conserved end residues are part of each CDR3.

CDR3 protein,J gene,CDR3 length,V gene
CASSFLADARDTQYF,TRBJ2-3,15,TRBV7-2
CASSLTLAGVPDTQYF,TRBJ2-3,16,TRBV28
CASRNSGELFF,TRBJ2-2,11,TRBV6-1
CASSPAGQGNNEQFF,TRBJ2-1,15,TRBV4-2
CASTPFGGQTGELFF,TRBJ2-2,15,TRBV6-5
CASSPGQGWLDTQYF,TRBJ2-3,15,TRBV7-2
CASSFSGFGTEAFF,TRBJ1-1,14,TRBV5-1
CASSFATNTGELFF,TRBJ2-2,14,TRBV27
CASSFGVYGYTF,TRBJ1-2,12,TRBV12-3/TRBV12-4
CASSPVPHVRDTEAFF,TRBJ1-1,16,TRBV18
CASSPPWDTHYEQYF,TRBJ2-7,15,TRBV14
CASSFYGTGGTPHEQFF,TRBJ2-1,17,TRBV12-3/TRBV12-4
CASSLDPGNEQFF,TRBJ2-1,13,TRBV11-2
CASSQLPTGGQETQYF,TRBJ2-5,16,TRBV4-1
CASSQPTGGQETQYF,TRBJ2-5,15,TRBV12-3/TRBV12-4
CASSFGLSNQPQHF,TRBJ1-5,14,TRBV27
CASSLSGPGNEQYF,TRBJ2-7,14,TRBV28
CASSQRGVNTEAFF,TRBJ1-1,14,TRBV2
CASSPRVPALLNTEAFF,TRBJ1-1,17,TRBV6-6
CSVGEGVGAFF,TRBJ1-1,11,TRBV29-1
CATSRDRGGLGSGELFF,TRBJ2-2,17,TRBV15
CASSSGTSSYYNEQFF,TRBJ2-1,16,TRBV7-9
CSARDIAGEDNEQFF,TRBJ2-1,15,TRBV20-1
CATSSYSFSSYNEQFF,TRBJ2-1,16,TRBV15
CSAVLYREISEQYF,TRBJ2-7,14,TRBV20-1
CASSLASRYTVETQYF,TRBJ2-5,16,TRBV5-5
CASSQYGGNYGYTF,TRBJ1-2,14,TRBV7-3